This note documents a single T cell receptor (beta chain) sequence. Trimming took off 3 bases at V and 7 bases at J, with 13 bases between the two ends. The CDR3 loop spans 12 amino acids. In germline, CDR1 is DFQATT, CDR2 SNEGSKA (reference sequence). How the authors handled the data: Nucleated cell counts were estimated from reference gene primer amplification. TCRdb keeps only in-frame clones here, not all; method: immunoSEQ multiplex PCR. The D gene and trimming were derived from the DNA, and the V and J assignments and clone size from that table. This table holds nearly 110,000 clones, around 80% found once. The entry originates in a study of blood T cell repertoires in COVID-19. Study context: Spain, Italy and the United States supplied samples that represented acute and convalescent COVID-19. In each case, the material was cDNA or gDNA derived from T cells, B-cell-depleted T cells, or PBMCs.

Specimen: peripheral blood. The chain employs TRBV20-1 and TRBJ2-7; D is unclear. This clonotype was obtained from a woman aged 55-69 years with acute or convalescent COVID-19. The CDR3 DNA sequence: TGCAGTGCTAGTCTTAATAAGGAGGAGCAGTACTTC. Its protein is CSASLNKEEQYF.